This T cell receptor (beta chain) was sequenced for a study of CD8 T cells in ankylosing spondylitis. This CDR3 has 12 residues. V gave up 8 bases and J gave up 5 bases, with 10 bases separating them. TCRdb ran MiXCR on the 5' RACE reads and lists one entry per CDR3 protein. Of 230,000 or so distinct CDR3 sequences in the sample, under 20% are singletons; the top ten hold roughly 34%. This clonotype was detected only a few times. The chain couples TRBV12-3 or TRBV12-4 to TRBJ1-5; D remains unclear. Sequencing used blood, either unsorted or a sorted T cell fraction (not recorded which). The receptor comes from a male donor with ankylosing spondylitis or in good health (not recorded which). In nucleotides, the CDR3 is TGTGCCAGCCAGTTTGGGGATCAGCCCCAGCATTTT. Amino acid sequence: CASQFGDQPQHF.